Following are 5 T cell receptor beta chains from one sample sequenced in a study of control samples from healthy donors and cancer patients. Measured with immunoSEQ multiplex PCR; TCRdb has only the in-frame clones, and not every one. The data contain about 120,000 clones, 88% of them singletons. The specimen sequenced was blood. The origin of the receptors is a woman in her seventies in good health.

The V call is TRBV4-1, the J call TRBJ1-4; 7 bases line up with TRBD1. In germline, CDR1 is MGHRA, CDR2 YSYEKL. The CDR3 extends over 15 amino acids. The trim removed 0 bases at V and 5 bases at J, leaving 3 bases unmatched. The CDR3 sequence is CASSQEGTVNEKLFF. In DNA form, the CDR3 reads TGCGCCAGCAGCCAAGAAGGGACAGTCAATGAAAAACTGTTTTTT.

The chain carries TRBV5-6 and TRBJ2-1, with 10 bases that match TRBD2. The CDR3 spans 15 residues. Germline V gives CDR1 SGHDT, CDR2 YYEEEE. With V trimmed by 2 bases and J by 5 bases, 4 bases remained unmatched. In nucleotides, the CDR3 is TGTGCCAGCAGCTTTATAGCGGGGGGCCACAATGAGCAGTTCTTC. It encodes CASSFIAGGHNEQFF.

CDR3 bases: TGTGCCAGCAGCGTCACTTCGGGACAGGGGGTCTTCACCGGGGAGCTGTTTTTT. Its protein product is CASSVTSGQGVFTGELFF. The gene calls are TRBV9 and TRBJ2-2; TRBD1 matches at 11 bases. There are 18 residues in the CDR3. The ends lost 2 bases at V and 4 bases at J; junction bases unmatched: 10. The germline V gene has CDR1 SGDLS and CDR2 YYNGEE.

The chain has TRBV7-9 and TRBJ2-2, with D possibly matching TRBD1 (5 bases). This CDR3 contains 14 residues. Germline values: CDR1 SEHNR, CDR2 FQNEAQ (reference sequence). With 3 bases removed from V and 7 bases from J, the gap between germline ends came to 12 bases. The CDR3, as DNA: TGTGCCAGCAGCTTGGGGCAACCGGGCGGGGAGCTGTTTTTT. Amino acids: CASSLGQPGGELFF.

V is TRBV20-1 and J is TRBJ2-1, with 9 bases identical to TRBD2. The ends lost 6 bases at V and 7 bases at J; junction bases unmatched: 1. Per the germline V gene, CDR1 is DFQATT and CDR2 is SNEGSKA (reference sequence). This CDR3 region has 11 residues. As DNA, the CDR3 is TGCAGTGCCCTAGCGGGGAATGAGCAGTTCTTC. This translates into CSALAGNEQFF.